This TCR beta chain was documented in a study of cytomegalovirus exposure and HLA in healthy donors. PCR used 60 Vbeta primers and 13 Jbeta primers. Measured with immunoSEQ multiplex PCR; TCRdb has only the in-frame clones, and not every one. The sample shows around 170,000 clones, about three quarters of them seen only once. The sample was PBMCs. The clonotype originates from a man aged 18 to 30 in good health and CMV-seronegative.

This chain's CDR3 is CASSPAGRHASGNTIYF. The CDR3 coding sequence is TGTGCCAGCTCACCGGCAGGGCGCCATGCCTCTGGAAACACCATATATTTT. V gene TRBV18 combines with J gene TRBJ1-3; D possibly corresponds to TRBD1 (5 bases). The CDR3 sequence is 17 residues long. V shed 3 bases and J shed 0 bases, with 15 bases lying between them. The germline CDR1 and CDR2 sequences are KGHSH and LQKENI.